This entry features one TCR beta chain sequence. These data are taken from a study of cytomegalovirus exposure and HLA in healthy donors. The germline V gene has CDR1 SQVTM and CDR2 ANQGSEA. The CDR3 is 12 residues long. Trimming left V 6 bases short and J 2 bases short, with 11 bases between. Only in-frame clones appear in the TCRdb table, and some are missing; sequencing was by immunoSEQ multiplex PCR. The sample gives around 300,000 clones, 80% to 90% of which show up once; roughly 1% is in the top ten. The chain recombines TRBV29-1 with TRBJ2-7, with D possibly matching TRBD1 (5 bases). The material sequenced was PBMCs. This TCR derives from a young woman in good health and CMV-seronegative. The CDR3 reads CSVGHYTYEQYF. The CDR3 DNA reads as TGCAGCGTGGGGCACTACACCTACGAGCAGTACTTC.